The sequence of this T cell receptor (beta chain) was determined in a study of OX40 agonist ivuxolimab in advanced cancers. Study information: The drug used for patients, ivuxolimab, was an agonistic anti-OX40 (CD134) antibody. The patients received ivuxolimab by intravenous route every 2 weeks at 0.01 to 10 mg/kg. Study-level points and caveats: Some patients without response likewise showed low normalized clonal expansion. More expanded clones were seen, on average, in CD8+ T cells than in CD4+.

Worth noting for this clone: What it binds is not known.

The method was immunoSEQ multiplex PCR; TCRdb's version includes in-frame clones alone and lacks a portion of them. This table has about 54,000 clones, 80% appearing once. The germline gives CDR1 MGHRA, CDR2 YSYEKL. CDR3 length: 14 amino acids. V shed 8 bases and J shed 0 bases, with 11 bases lying between them. This receptor was taken from an adult with an advanced solid tumor such as melanoma, head and neck, liver or kidney cancer. The sequencing here drew on CD4+ or CD8+ T cells sorted from blood, taken in a trial of the OX40 agonist ivuxolimab. The chain combines TRBV4-1 with TRBJ2-1; no reliable D call. CDR3 sequence: CASGPASSYNEQFF. For the CDR3, the DNA is TGCGCCAGCGGTCCGGCGAGCTCCTACAATGAGCAGTTCTTC.